What follows are 26 T cell receptor beta chains derived from one specimen sequenced in a study of CD8+ T cells in alopecia areata. Extraction of RNA preceded its reverse transcription into cDNA, which served as the sequencing template. Libraries were prepared by immunoSEQ multiplex PCR; TCRdb keeps only in-frame clonotypes and omits some of them. The repertoire holds 90,000 to 150,000 clones, with approximately 59% as singletons. Treatment defined: oral pan-JAK inhibitor, 5-10 mg twice daily. The sample here was CD8+ T cells sorted from blood, taken at week 4, from a patient treated with tofacitinib. The receptors shown here come from a human donor with alopecia areata.

The table lists this clone with a count of one. The chain employs TRBV7-9 and TRBJ2-2, with D uncertain. The CDR3 runs 14 residues. Trimming cost V 3 bases and J 1 base, with 6 bases left between them. Germline CDR1 and CDR2: SEHNR and FQNEAQ (reference sequence). DNA for the CDR3: TGTGCCAGCAGCTTGGGCGGGAACACCGGGGAGCTGTTTTTT. Translation: CASSLGGNTGELFF.

This chain joins TRBV4-1 and TRBJ2-5; D remains unclear. The CDR3 is 16 amino acids. Germline V gene lookup returns CDR1 MGHRA and CDR2 YSYEKL. V lost 0 bases and J 2 bases, leaving 13 bases between the germline ends. CDR3 sequence reads: CASSQDWGTRQETQYF. The CDR3 nucleotides are TGCGCCAGCAGCCAAGATTGGGGAACCCGTCAAGAGACCCAGTACTTC.

The genes are TRBV7-6 and TRBJ2-7, with a possible D match to TRBD2 (5 bases). Looked up from germline, CDR1 is SGHVS and CDR2 is FNYEAQ. V was pared by 2 bases and J by 5 bases, with 19 bases between. The CDR3 length is 16 residues. The CDR3 DNA sequence: TGTGCCAGCAGCTTATGGTCGTGGGCTCCCGGGGACGAGCAGTACTTC. This translates into CASSLWSWAPGDEQYF.

The V call is TRBV6-5, the J call TRBJ1-3; the D is unclear. The V gene's germline CDR1 is MNHEY and CDR2 SVGAGI. The CDR3 contains 14 residues. Trimming took 4 bases from V and 3 from J, leaving 10 bases between them. The CDR3 coding sequence is TGTGCCAGCAGTTCCGTTGCTGTTGGAAACACCATATATTTT. Translating it yields CASSSVAVGNTIYF.

The genes are TRBV27 and TRBJ2-3; D is uncertain. Trimming left V 5 bases short and J 6 bases short, with 9 bases between. The CDR3 contains 12 residues. The V gene's germline CDR1 is MNHEY and CDR2 SMNVEV (reference sequence). The CDR3 DNA follows: TGTGCCAGCAGTGGCGAGGAGGATACGCAGTATTTT. Translation: CASSGEEDTQYF.

This sequence joins TRBV7-9 and TRBJ2-7; TRBD2 is a possible D gene (5 bases). This CDR3 has 13 residues. Germline V lookup: CDR1 SEHNR, CDR2 FQNEAQ (reference sequence). V lost 3 bases and J 3 bases, leaving 9 bases between the germline ends. CDR3 coding DNA: TGTGCCAGCAGCTTTGAGGACTTCTACGAGCAGTACTTC. Translating gives CASSFEDFYEQYF.

This chain joins TRBV9 and TRBJ2-3, with TRBD1 matching over 8 bases. V dropped 3 bases and J dropped 3; count of bases not matched to a gene: 6. Germline V CDR1 and CDR2: SGDLS, YYNGEE. The length of the CDR3 is 15 residues. The CDR3 DNA sequence: TGTGCCAGCAGCGCGCGGACAGGGAATACAGATACGCAGTATTTT. Translated: CASSARTGNTDTQYF.

V usage is TRBV15 and J usage is TRBJ1-5; possible D gene TRBD1, 5 bases. Germline V gene sequence: CDR1 LNHNV, CDR2 YYDKDF (reference sequence). V was trimmed by 9 bases and J by 7 bases, leaving 16 bases between them. The CDR3 loop spans 13 amino acids. The DNA of the CDR3 is TGTGCCACTACGTACGGGGGTAGACAGCCCCAGCATTTT. Translating gives CATTYGGRQPQHF.

The rearrangement links TRBV7-6 to TRBJ2-5; TRBD1 or TRBD2 may be the D gene (5 bases each). This CDR3 spans 17 amino acids. V was cut by 5 bases and J by 5 bases, with 24 bases left in between. Per the germline V gene, CDR1 is SGHVS and CDR2 is FNYEAQ. The CDR3 protein is CASSPTWGNPSEETQYF. The CDR3 DNA reads as TGTGCCAGCAGCCCAACGTGGGGGAACCCCTCGGAGGAGACCCAGTACTTC.

This clone has just a few counts. The chain joins TRBV4-2 to TRBJ1-3; D remains ambiguous. The germline V gene has CDR1 LGHNA and CDR2 YNFKEQ. V was pared by 7 bases and J by 3 bases, with 13 bases between. The CDR3 spans 14 residues. The CDR3 bases are TGTGCCAGCACCACACCTGGAGGTGGAAACACCATATATTTT. Translation gives CASTTPGGGNTIYF.

This clone came up a few times. The chain is built from TRBV5-6 and TRBJ1-2; D is uncertain. The CDR3 loop spans 14 amino acids. Per the germline V gene, CDR1 is SGHDT and CDR2 is YYEEEE. The V gene lost 1 base and the J gene lost 0 bases, with 7 bases spanning the gap. The CDR3: CASSLFSANYGYTF. CDR3 nucleotide sequence: TGTGCCAGCAGCTTGTTTTCAGCTAACTATGGCTACACCTTC. The variable domain in full, completed from reference TRBV5-6 and TRBJ1-2, reads DAGVTQSPTHLIKTRGQQVTLRCSPKSGHDTVSWYQQALGQGPQFIFQYYEEEERQRGNFPDRFSGHQFPNYSSELNVNALLLGDSALYLCASSLFSANYGYTFGSGTRLTVV.

This clone has just a few counts. V and J are TRBV23-1 and TRBJ1-5; unclear D gene. TRBV23-1 falls under the ORF class, with uncertain function. The CDR3 runs to 9 residues. The germline V and J ends were trimmed by 6 bases and 7 bases, with 1 base remaining between them. The CDR3 DNA sequence: TGCGCCAGCAGGCAGCCCCAGCATTTT. It is translated as CASRQPQHF.

This clone was seen just once. In nucleotides, the CDR3 is TGTGCCAGCAGCTCAAACCAGAACACTGAAGCTTTCTTT. This sequence encodes CASSSNQNTEAFF. The chain links TRBV7-6 to TRBJ1-1; D remains ambiguous. V lost 4 bases to trimming and J lost 1 base, with 7 bases between them. Germline values: CDR1 SGHVS, CDR2 FNYEAQ. CDR3 length: 13 residues.

The chain employs TRBV11-1 and TRBJ2-7; D remains ambiguous. The CDR3 sequence is 11 residues long. From germline, CDR1 is SGHAT and CDR2 FQDESV (reference sequence). The V end lost 2 bases, the J end lost 6 bases, and 5 bases lay between the germline ends. CDR3 in DNA: TGTGCCAGCAGCTTATCAGGCGAGCAGTACTTC. Its translation: CASSLSGEQYF.

The rearrangement links TRBV4-1 to TRBJ1-2, with D maybe TRBD1 (6 bases). The CDR3 has 12 amino acids. Between the trimmed V and J ends, which lost 4 bases and 7 bases, there was a span of 10 bases. The germline V gene has CDR1 MGHRA and CDR2 YSYEKL. The chain's CDR3 is CASSRGGVGYTF. The DNA of the CDR3 is TGCGCCAGCAGCCGAGGGGGGGTTGGCTACACCTTC.

This clone was counted a few times. For the CDR3, the DNA is TGCGCCAGCAGCCAAGTCCCAGGGGGGGGCGGCAATCAGCCCCAGCATTTT. Residues: CASSQVPGGGGNQPQHF. The J gene is TRBJ1-5, the V gene TRBV4-1, with TRBD1 identical over 7 bases. The CDR3 is 17 residues long. Trimming cost V 1 base and J 2 bases; bases outside gene matches: 8. The germline V gene encodes CDR1 MGHRA and CDR2 YSYEKL.

This clone was seen a few times. This chain connects TRBV29-1 to TRBJ1-2, with no clear D. Per germline, CDR1 SQVTM and CDR2 ANQGSEA. This CDR3 spans 11 amino acids. V lost 6 bases, J lost 3 bases, and 8 bases lay in between. Here the CDR3 reads CSVVDYYGYTF. Here the CDR3 DNA reads TGCAGCGTCGTGGACTACTATGGCTACACCTTC.

This clone appeared a few times. The V call is TRBV7-9, the J call TRBJ2-7; D is possibly TRBD1 (5 bases). Trimming stripped 10 bases from V and 3 bases from J, with 13 bases between. CDR1 and CDR2 (germline): SEHNR, FQNEAQ (reference sequence). This CDR3 spans 12 amino acids. CDR3 loop: CAIQATNYEQYF. CDR3 coding DNA: TGTGCCATACAGGCGACCAACTACGAGCAGTACTTC.

This clone has only a few counts. The sample carries other DNA sequences with the same CDR3. The chain links TRBV30 to TRBJ1-1, with a tentative D call TRBD1 (6 bases). V lost 5 bases to trimming and J lost 5 bases, with 12 bases between them. CDR1 and CDR2 from the germline V gene are GTSNPN and SVGIG (reference sequence). This CDR3 contains 12 residues. CDR3 region: CAWEQGGTEAFF. DNA of the CDR3: TGTGCCTGGGAACAGGGAGGGACTGAAGCTTTCTTT.

V gene TRBV20-1 combines with J gene TRBJ1-6, with unresolved D. Germline lookup yields CDR1 DFQATT and CDR2 SNEGSKA (reference sequence). CDR3 length: 11 residues. V was trimmed by 6 bases and J by 9 bases, leaving 9 bases between them. The CDR3 DNA sequence: TGCAGTGCCAGATTCCTTTCACCCCTCCACTTT. It is translated as CSARFLSPLHF.

The chain uses TRBV4-1 and TRBJ1-1; D is uncertain. The CDR3 spans 12 residues. Trimming cost V 5 bases and J 4 bases, with 8 bases left between them. The germline V gene encodes CDR1 MGHRA and CDR2 YSYEKL. This CDR3 is CASSAGTTEAFF. CDR3 in DNA: TGCGCCAGCAGCGCCGGTACCACTGAAGCTTTCTTT.

The J gene is TRBJ2-7, the V gene TRBV6-6, with D possibly being TRBD1 or TRBD2 (5 bases each). Germline V CDR1 and CDR2: MNHNY, SVGAGI (reference sequence). This CDR3 spans 12 amino acids. V gave up 10 bases and J gave up 3 bases, with 13 bases separating them. CDR3 amino acids: CATGDGFYEQYF. Written as DNA, the CDR3 is TGTGCCACTGGGGACGGGTTCTACGAGCAGTACTTC.

The gene calls are TRBV29-1 and TRBJ2-2; D remains ambiguous. V lost 0 bases and J 6 bases, leaving 8 bases between the germline ends. CDR1 is SQVTM, CDR2 ANQGSEA, per germline. The CDR3 loop spans 13 amino acids. This CDR3 is CSVEDLPPGELFF. In DNA, the CDR3 is TGCAGCGTTGAAGACCTACCTCCCGGGGAGCTGTTTTTT.

The V gene is TRBV29-1, the J gene TRBJ2-7; maybe TRBD1 (5 bases). Germline V gene lookup returns CDR1 SQVTM and CDR2 ANQGSEA. Deletions cut 3 bases from V and 5 bases from J, with 14 bases between. The CDR3 totals 13 residues. DNA for the CDR3: TGCAGCGTTGACGTGGGGCTTGGCAACGAGCAGTACTTC. Amino acids: CSVDVGLGNEQYF.

The chain couples TRBV9 to TRBJ1-2, with no clear D. Between the trimmed V and J ends, which lost 1 base and 2 bases, there was a span of 12 bases. The germline V gene has CDR1 SGDLS and CDR2 YYNGEE. The CDR3 is 15 residues long. The CDR3 loop reads CASSVTLLGNYGYTF. The CDR3 DNA sequence: TGTGCCAGCAGCGTAACTCTCCTTGGGAACTATGGCTACACCTTC.

V and J are TRBV7-9 and TRBJ2-7, with 9 positions matching TRBD1. V dropped 5 bases and J dropped 6; count of bases not matched to a gene: 8. The CDR3 covers 14 residues. Germline loops: CDR1 SEHNR, CDR2 FQNEAQ (reference sequence). The CDR3 is CASSPTGGTVEQYF. CDR3 coding DNA: TGTGCCAGCAGCCCCACAGGGGGCACGGTCGAGCAGTACTTC.